The clone carrying this T cell receptor beta chain was seen many times. Its antigen is unknown. The germline gives CDR1 SNHLY, CDR2 FYNNEI. The germline V and J ends were trimmed by 6 bases and 4 bases, with 10 bases remaining between them. This CDR3 spans 12 amino acids. This record belongs to a study of regulatory T cells in long-lasting Graves disease. Study results and caveats: For persistent Graves' patients, TCR diversity was lower than for newly diagnosed ones.

The authors built TCR beta libraries using iRepertoire HTBI primers and Arm-PCR of CDR3 regions. TCRdb independently ran MiXCR on the multiplex PCR reads; one entry per CDR3 protein. Among around 400,000 distinct CDR3 sequences listed, 23% were seen once. Indicated time point: persistent/refractory GD, antithyroid drugs over 5 years with positive TRAb. With RNA extracted from PBMCs as input, the TCR library was made. Each of the patients was recruited from an endocrinology department situated in Xi'an, China. The material was peripheral blood mononuclear cells (PBMCs), obtained when the disease was refractory, from a patient treated with antithyroid drugs. The chain joins TRBV2 to TRBJ2-7; D possibly corresponds to TRBD1 (5 bases). The receptor's source is a woman aged 40 to 50 with Graves disease. The CDR3 nucleotides read TGTGCCAGCAGGGCGACAGATTACGAGCAGTACTTC. This translates into CASRATDYEQYF.